A selection of T cell receptor beta chains follows, all from one sample in a study of blood T cell repertoires in COVID-19. Generated by immunoSEQ multiplex PCR, the TCRdb table keeps only in-frame clones and is missing some. The sample lists 270,000 or so clones, more than 70% seen once, with less than 4% in the top ten. Specimen: peripheral blood. These TCRs come from a young woman with acute or convalescent COVID-19. Each CDR3 is given with its conserved first and last residue. A D gene is named only where the DNA matches it firmly. Clone sizes are given selectively: once, few, many, or a class where the clone is expanded.

j_call: TRBJ2-3; clone_size: -; v_call: TRBV5-6; d_call: TRBD2; cdr3_aa: CASSPGLAGADTQYF; cdr3_nt: TGTGCCAGCAGCCCGGGACTAGCGGGTGCAGATACGCAGTATTTT
j_call: TRBJ2-1; clone_size: -; v_call: TRBV9; d_call: -; cdr3_aa: CASSSHRAHYNEQFF; cdr3_nt: TGTGCCAGCAGCTCCCACAGGGCCCACTACAATGAGCAGTTCTTC
j_call: TRBJ1-2; clone_size: -; v_call: TRBV30; d_call: TRBD1; cdr3_aa: CAWRNTPGQGNYGYTF; cdr3_nt: TGTGCCTGGAGGAACACGCCGGGACAGGGAAACTATGGCTACACCTTC
j_call: TRBJ1-2; clone_size: -; v_call: TRBV28; d_call: -; cdr3_aa: CASRVTGPYGYTF; cdr3_nt: TGTGCCAGCAGGGTGACAGGTCCCTATGGCTACACCTTC
j_call: TRBJ1-1; clone_size: few; v_call: TRBV13; d_call: TRBD1; cdr3_aa: CASSPTGTLNTEAFF; cdr3_nt: TGTGCCAGCAGCCCGACAGGGACCTTGAACACTGAAGCTTTCTTT
j_call: TRBJ1-1; clone_size: -; v_call: TRBV7-8; d_call: -; cdr3_aa: CASSPPRGVAEAFF; cdr3_nt: TGTGCCAGCAGCCCACCCAGGGGAGTCGCTGAAGCTTTCTTT
j_call: TRBJ1-4; clone_size: few; v_call: TRBV30; d_call: TRBD1; cdr3_aa: CAWSYGQGVGKLFF; cdr3_nt: TGTGCCTGGAGCTACGGACAGGGTGTCGGAAAACTGTTTTTT
j_call: TRBJ1-2; clone_size: once; v_call: TRBV12-3/TRBV12-4; d_call: -; cdr3_aa: CASSSRDSYGYTF; cdr3_nt: TGTGCCAGCAGTTCGCGAGATTCCTATGGCTACACCTTC
j_call: TRBJ1-3; clone_size: many; v_call: TRBV4-1; d_call: -; cdr3_aa: CASSLDSSSGNTIYF; cdr3_nt: TGCGCCAGCAGCCTGGACTCGAGCTCTGGAAACACCATATATTTT
j_call: TRBJ1-6; clone_size: -; v_call: TRBV5-4; d_call: -; cdr3_aa: CASSRDRNSPLHF; cdr3_nt: TGTGCCAGCAGCCGCGACAGGAATTCACCCCTCCACTTT
j_call: TRBJ2-7; clone_size: -; v_call: TRBV30; d_call: TRBD2; cdr3_aa: CAWSVSTSGKPYEQYF; cdr3_nt: TGTGCCTGGAGTGTAAGTACTAGCGGGAAGCCCTACGAGCAGTACTTC
j_call: TRBJ2-1; clone_size: -; v_call: TRBV7-6; d_call: -; cdr3_aa: CASSLGGGNSYNEQFF; cdr3_nt: TGTGCCAGCAGCTTAGGCGGCGGGAACAGTTACAATGAGCAGTTCTTC
j_call: TRBJ2-7; clone_size: -; v_call: TRBV6-6; d_call: TRBD2; cdr3_aa: CASSPTSGSGEQYF; cdr3_nt: TGTGCCAGCAGTCCGACTAGCGGGAGTGGCGAGCAGTACTTC
j_call: TRBJ2-7; clone_size: once; v_call: TRBV11-1; d_call: -; cdr3_aa: CASSLLAGTYEQYF; cdr3_nt: TGTGCCAGCAGCTTACTTGCAGGAACCTACGAGCAGTACTTC
j_call: TRBJ2-6; clone_size: -; v_call: TRBV5-3; d_call: TRBD1; cdr3_aa: CARSPRQGSFSGANVLTF; cdr3_nt: TGTGCCAGAAGCCCTAGACAGGGGAGCTTCTCTGGGGCCAACGTCCTGACTTTC
j_call: TRBJ1-2; clone_size: few; v_call: TRBV12-3/TRBV12-4; d_call: -; cdr3_aa: CASSLGQNYGYTF; cdr3_nt: TGTGCCAGCAGTTTAGGGCAGAACTATGGCTACACCTTC
j_call: TRBJ2-1; clone_size: -; v_call: TRBV30; d_call: -; cdr3_aa: CAWSAGGGEQFF; cdr3_nt: TGTGCCTGGAGTGCTGGGGGCGGTGAGCAGTTCTTC
j_call: TRBJ2-7; clone_size: -; v_call: TRBV4-3; d_call: -; cdr3_aa: CASSQDWQGDYEQYF; cdr3_nt: TGCGCCAGCAGCCAAGATTGGCAGGGTGACTACGAGCAGTACTTC
j_call: TRBJ1-1; clone_size: -; v_call: TRBV5-4; d_call: TRBD1; cdr3_aa: CASSLASGQGGTEAFF; cdr3_nt: TGTGCCAGCAGCTTGGCCTCAGGACAGGGGGGCACTGAAGCTTTCTTT
j_call: TRBJ2-7; clone_size: -; v_call: TRBV18; d_call: -; cdr3_aa: CASSPKGGEQYF; cdr3_nt: TGTGCCAGCTCACCAAAAGGGGGCGAGCAGTACTTC
j_call: TRBJ2-3; clone_size: -; v_call: TRBV15; d_call: -; cdr3_aa: CATSRDSAGPTDTQYF; cdr3_nt: TGTGCCACCAGCAGAGATTCGGCAGGCCCCACAGATACGCAGTATTTT
j_call: TRBJ1-2; clone_size: -; v_call: TRBV28; d_call: TRBD1; cdr3_aa: CASSGTANYGYTF; cdr3_nt: TGTGCCAGCAGTGGGACAGCTAACTATGGCTACACCTTC
j_call: TRBJ1-2; clone_size: -; v_call: TRBV9; d_call: TRBD1; cdr3_aa: CASSATGDGYTF; cdr3_nt: TGTGCCAGCAGCGCCACAGGGGATGGCTACACCTTC
j_call: TRBJ2-7; clone_size: -; v_call: TRBV30; d_call: -; cdr3_aa: CAWSQRYEQYF; cdr3_nt: TGTGCCTGGAGCCAACGGTACGAGCAGTACTTC
j_call: TRBJ2-5; clone_size: -; v_call: TRBV9; d_call: -; cdr3_aa: CASSVGGGKETQYF; cdr3_nt: TGTGCCAGCAGCGTAGGGGGCGGCAAAGAGACCCAGTACTTC
j_call: TRBJ2-7; clone_size: -; v_call: TRBV14; d_call: -; cdr3_aa: CASSLSYEQYF; cdr3_nt: TGTGCCAGCAGCTTATCCTACGAGCAGTACTTC
j_call: TRBJ2-5; clone_size: few; v_call: TRBV6-6; d_call: -; cdr3_aa: CASSFQQWQETQYF; cdr3_nt: TGTGCCAGCAGCTTCCAACAGTGGCAAGAGACCCAGTACTTC
j_call: TRBJ2-7; clone_size: -; v_call: TRBV6-5; d_call: TRBD2; cdr3_aa: CASSYPTSGSSYEQYF; cdr3_nt: TGTGCCAGCAGTTACCCGACTAGCGGGAGCTCCTACGAGCAGTACTTC
j_call: TRBJ1-2; clone_size: once; v_call: TRBV6-1; d_call: -; cdr3_aa: CASSEATVNYGYTF; cdr3_nt: TGTGCCAGCAGTGAAGCCACAGTGAACTATGGCTACACCTTC
j_call: TRBJ2-7; clone_size: -; v_call: TRBV4-3; d_call: -; cdr3_aa: CASSQDLESYEQYF; cdr3_nt: TGCGCCAGCAGCCAAGATTTGGAGTCTTACGAGCAGTACTTC
j_call: TRBJ2-6; clone_size: -; v_call: TRBV11-2; d_call: -; cdr3_aa: CASSLDRYSGANVLTF; cdr3_nt: TGTGCCAGCAGCTTAGATCGGTACTCTGGGGCCAACGTCCTGACTTTC
j_call: TRBJ1-1; clone_size: -; v_call: TRBV29-1; d_call: TRBD1; cdr3_aa: CSVGTGTGIMNTEAFF; cdr3_nt: TGCAGCGTCGGGACCGGGACAGGAATAATGAACACTGAAGCTTTCTTT
j_call: TRBJ1-3; clone_size: few; v_call: TRBV18; d_call: -; cdr3_aa: CASSPGTGLGNTIYF; cdr3_nt: TGTGCCAGCTCACCCGGCACGGGGTTAGGAAACACCATATATTTT
j_call: TRBJ1-5; clone_size: -; v_call: TRBV6-2/TRBV6-3; d_call: TRBD1; cdr3_aa: CASSYSSLGTGDSNQPQHF; cdr3_nt: TGTGCCAGCAGTTACTCGAGTCTCGGGACAGGGGATAGCAATCAGCCCCAGCATTTT
j_call: TRBJ1-4; clone_size: -; v_call: TRBV3-1/TRBV3-2; d_call: -; cdr3_aa: CASSQVGKREEKLFF; cdr3_nt: TGTGCCAGCAGCCAAGTAGGAAAGCGGGAAGAAAAACTGTTTTTT
j_call: TRBJ2-7; clone_size: once; v_call: TRBV18; d_call: -; cdr3_aa: CASSPRGQSEQYF; cdr3_nt: TGTGCCAGCTCACCCCGTGGACAGTCCGAGCAGTACTTC
j_call: TRBJ2-7; clone_size: few; v_call: TRBV2; d_call: -; cdr3_aa: CASSEGGLGDEQYF; cdr3_nt: TGTGCCAGCAGTGAAGGGGGGCTAGGGGACGAGCAGTACTTC
j_call: TRBJ2-7; clone_size: -; v_call: TRBV6-5; d_call: -; cdr3_aa: CASKSPISYEQYF; cdr3_nt: TGTGCCAGCAAGAGCCCTATCTCCTACGAGCAGTACTTC
j_call: TRBJ2-5; clone_size: -; v_call: TRBV28; d_call: TRBD2; cdr3_aa: CASSNSHGTSLKTQYF; cdr3_nt: TGTGCCAGCAGCAATTCTCATGGGACTAGCTTGAAGACCCAGTACTTC
j_call: TRBJ2-5; clone_size: -; v_call: TRBV10-1; d_call: -; cdr3_aa: CASSDSGTNQETQYF; cdr3_nt: TGCGCCAGCAGTGATTCCGGGACAAACCAAGAGACCCAGTACTTC
j_call: TRBJ2-1; clone_size: -; v_call: TRBV11-3; d_call: TRBD2; cdr3_aa: CASSLGSGGPYNEQFF; cdr3_nt: TGTGCCAGCAGCTTAGGGAGCGGGGGTCCCTACAATGAGCAGTTCTTC
j_call: TRBJ2-7; clone_size: -; v_call: TRBV11-2; d_call: TRBD1; cdr3_aa: CASSLQGTGNYEQYF; cdr3_nt: TGTGCCAGCAGCTTACAGGGGACAGGAAACTACGAGCAGTACTTC
j_call: TRBJ2-2; clone_size: few; v_call: TRBV30; d_call: -; cdr3_aa: CAWSHRNTGELFF; cdr3_nt: TGTGCCTGGAGTCACAGGAACACCGGGGAGCTGTTTTTT
j_call: TRBJ2-6; clone_size: once; v_call: TRBV5-4; d_call: TRBD1; cdr3_aa: CASSLGTGVSGANVLTF; cdr3_nt: TGTGCCAGCAGCTTGGGGACAGGGGTCTCTGGGGCCAACGTCCTGACTTTC
j_call: TRBJ2-7; clone_size: -; v_call: TRBV11-2; d_call: -; cdr3_aa: CASSLLTYSSYEQYF; cdr3_nt: TGTGCCAGCAGCTTACTCACTTACAGCTCCTACGAGCAGTACTTC
j_call: TRBJ2-1; clone_size: -; v_call: TRBV4-2; d_call: TRBD2; cdr3_aa: CASSRRTSGTDEQFF; cdr3_nt: TGTGCCAGCAGCCGACGGACTAGCGGGACGGACGAGCAGTTCTTC
j_call: TRBJ2-1; clone_size: -; v_call: TRBV20-1; d_call: -; cdr3_aa: CSASRESSYNEQFF; cdr3_nt: TGCAGTGCTAGTCGGGAGAGCTCCTACAATGAGCAGTTCTTC
j_call: TRBJ1-1; clone_size: -; v_call: TRBV7-2; d_call: -; cdr3_aa: CASSPHPGRTAKDTEAFF; cdr3_nt: TGTGCCAGCAGCCCGCACCCCGGCCGGACAGCCAAGGACACTGAAGCTTTCTTT
j_call: TRBJ1-1; clone_size: -; v_call: TRBV9; d_call: -; cdr3_aa: CASSAGEFTEAFF; cdr3_nt: TGTGCCAGCAGCGCAGGCGAGTTCACTGAAGCTTTCTTT
j_call: TRBJ1-6; clone_size: -; v_call: TRBV27; d_call: TRBD1; cdr3_aa: CASTVTGVGSPLHF; cdr3_nt: TGTGCCAGCACCGTGACAGGGGTAGGTTCACCCCTCCACTTT
j_call: TRBJ2-5; clone_size: -; v_call: TRBV30; d_call: TRBD2; cdr3_aa: CAWSTGTSGSLWETQYF; cdr3_nt: TGTGCCTGGAGTACAGGGACTAGCGGGAGTTTGTGGGAGACCCAGTACTTC
j_call: TRBJ2-7; clone_size: -; v_call: TRBV2; d_call: -; cdr3_aa: CASVQGREDYEQYF; cdr3_nt: TGTGCCAGTGTCCAAGGCAGGGAGGACTACGAGCAGTACTTC
j_call: TRBJ2-7; clone_size: -; v_call: TRBV27; d_call: TRBD2; cdr3_aa: CASSLGLASGRPSYEQYF; cdr3_nt: TGTGCCAGCAGTTTAGGATTGGCTAGCGGGCGCCCCTCCTACGAGCAGTACTTC
j_call: TRBJ2-7; clone_size: -; v_call: TRBV4-1; d_call: -; cdr3_aa: CASSRGLNYEQYF; cdr3_nt: TGCGCCAGCAGCCGGGGACTTAATTACGAGCAGTACTTC
j_call: TRBJ1-2; clone_size: once; v_call: TRBV6-5; d_call: -; cdr3_aa: CASRAGTDSGGYTF; cdr3_nt: TGTGCCAGCAGGGCAGGGACTGACTCGGGCGGCTACACCTTC